This is a list of T cell receptor beta chains from one sample in a study of T cell responses to AZD1222 COVID-19 vaccine. The repertoire was sequenced with immunoSEQ multiplex PCR; TCRdb's copy has only in-frame clones and lacks some. The data show approximately 150,000 clones, with approximately 90% seen just once and about 2.8% held by the top ten. Specimen: peripheral blood, collected on day 0 of AZD1222 vaccination. The receptors originated from an adult in good health. Both conserved end residues are trimmed from each CDR3.

J,V,CDR3
TRBJ2-3,TRBV11-2,ASSFPSGGPPTDTQY
TRBJ1-2,TRBV9,ASSVNLNYGYT
TRBJ2-3,TRBV5-1,ASRGASDTQY
TRBJ1-1,TRBV5-5,ASSYGGGEAF
TRBJ1-6,TRBV9,ASSVLGQGNSPLH
TRBJ1-5,TRBV18,ASSPGALNQPQH
TRBJ1-2,TRBV9,ASSGQGISRGYT
TRBJ2-7,TRBV7-3,ASSARGGNEQY
TRBJ1-3,TRBV18,ASSPTETSSGNTIY
TRBJ1-5,TRBV2,ASSEGTLSNQPQH
TRBJ2-7,TRBV7-2,ASSLATGDYEQY
TRBJ1-2,TRBV6-5,ASMVKGGYT
TRBJ2-1,TRBV19,ASSRGGSYNEQF
TRBJ2-5,TRBV11-1,ASSSRVGTGAETQY
TRBJ2-3,TRBV19,ASAGGGTDTQY
TRBJ1-5,TRBV23-1,ASSHNTDQPQH
TRBJ2-5,TRBV5-1,ASSFVGLAGPQETQY
TRBJ1-5,TRBV18,ASRGQLGNQPQH
TRBJ1-5,TRBV19,ASSIDRRQAQRDPSNQPQH
TRBJ1-1,TRBV15,ATSRETRVNTEAF
TRBJ1-1,TRBV12-3/TRBV12-4,ASSPGTGSKAF
TRBJ2-5,TRBV5-4,ASSPGQGRSGETQY
TRBJ2-2,TRBV7-2,ASSLKRQGSTGELF
TRBJ1-3,TRBV7-2,ASSLGAGQGGNTIY
TRBJ1-2,TRBV6-7,ASSRRQGFSNYGYT
TRBJ1-5,TRBV12-3/TRBV12-4,ASQGAPNQPQH
TRBJ1-5,TRBV7-8,ASSPRDEQPQH
TRBJ1-4,TRBV21-1,ASSKERSRGEQNNEKLF
TRBJ1-1,TRBV11-1,ASTPELNTEAF
TRBJ2-1,TRBV11-2,ATADAGGQF
TRBJ1-2,TRBV19,ATREGQSFDGYT
TRBJ2-7,TRBV3-1/TRBV3-2,ASSEGGARGTLGEQY
TRBJ1-4,TRBV28,AGGHVKEKLF
TRBJ1-5,TRBV19,ASLKGGIGDQPQH
TRBJ1-2,TRBV7-3,ASSSTPGTGTPGGYT
TRBJ2-5,TRBV7-8,ASSLTDRNPQETQY
TRBJ2-7,TRBV18,ASSPGITPADEQY
TRBJ2-7,TRBV7-2,ASSIRLAATYEQY
TRBJ2-7,TRBV7-3,ASSSPLEGVHEQY
TRBJ2-5,TRBV12-3/TRBV12-4,ASSLDPAGTQY
TRBJ2-7,TRBV5-6,ASSRDRSSYEQY
TRBJ2-7,TRBV10-1,ASWGVPYEQY
TRBJ1-5,TRBV19,ASRHHTGGSLGNQPQH
TRBJ1-1,TRBV18,ASSPGQGNTEAF
TRBJ2-7,TRBV19,ASTSPGRVEEQY
TRBJ1-6,TRBV30,AWSIRDRGSPLH
TRBJ1-4,TRBV7-2,ASSLVGREKLF
TRBJ1-2,TRBV6-5,ASSYGGPGYGYT
TRBJ1-2,TRBV6-2/TRBV6-3,ASSAGAYSYGYT
TRBJ2-7,TRBV6-5,ASRGLANSYEQY
TRBJ1-1,TRBV2,ASSGDTIEAF
TRBJ2-3,TRBV9,ASSRGGFDTQY
TRBJ2-7,TRBV3-1/TRBV3-2,ASSLGTTYEQY
TRBJ1-5,TRBV2,ASRAVRRGQPQH
TRBJ2-5,TRBV7-3,ASSLVAGGTQY
TRBJ2-7,TRBV11-2,ASSFGQPGYEQY
TRBJ2-3,TRBV9,ASSPRDRGRTDTQY
TRBJ1-1,TRBV5-1,ASSSPGTLTGNTEAF
TRBJ2-2,TRBV19,ASSKGSGGNTGELF